Sequencing of this TCR beta chain was carried out in a study of shared clonotypes between healthy human individuals. Overall study context: Each donor contributed plates that comprised three CD4 naive, three CD4 memory, two CD8 naive and one CD8 memory. Study-wide results and caveats: Depth of sequencing was expected to influence donor clonotype sharing. Collection of samples was limited to blood; tissue repertoires likely differ.

Of note for this clone: Antigen unknown.

The input for sorted-subset replicate PCRs was approximately 210 ng DNA, some 30,000 T cell genomes. Repertoires were generated with immunoSEQ multiplex PCR, while TCRdb's copy carries only in-frame clones and drops some. The sample lists millions of clones, around 90% occurring once. The germline CDR1 and CDR2 sequences are SGHRS and YFSETQ. This CDR3 spans 13 amino acids. V lost 3 bases and J 2 bases, leaving 7 bases between the germline ends. The sequenced sample was naive CD4+ T cells sorted from blood. Subset specified: CD45RA+ positively selected. The rearrangement uses TRBV5-1 and TRBJ2-3; D gene unclear. The TCR originated in a man aged 18-30 years in good health. In DNA form, the CDR3 reads TGCGCCAGCAGCTCCCAGTACACAGATACGCAGTATTTT. Protein: CASSSQYTDTQYF.